The 28 T cell receptor beta chains listed next were all sequenced from one sample in a study of beta chain features in type 1 diabetes. Reverse transcription of all isolated RNA meant that expressed TCRB transcripts were sequenced. TCRdb's copy holds only in-frame clones and misses some; the assay was immunoSEQ multiplex PCR. The table has about 320,000 clones, 13% to 15% seen once. The source material was central memory CD4+ T cells from blood. Every receptor here comes from a man under 40 in good health.

This clone was detected many times. The V and J genes are TRBV7-9 and TRBJ2-1; D is ambiguous. The germline V gene encodes CDR1 SEHNR and CDR2 FQNEAQ (reference sequence). This CDR3 has 11 amino acids. Trimming removed 1 base from V and 7 bases from J, with 2 bases in between. The CDR3 sequence is CASSLVNEQFF. The CDR3, as DNA: TGTGCCAGCAGCTTAGTTAATGAGCAGTTCTTC.

This clone was counted only a few times. The J gene is TRBJ2-7, the V gene TRBV7-8, with a weak D call TRBD2 (6 bases). This CDR3 region has 12 residues. Trimming left V 5 bases short and J 6 bases short, with 11 bases between. Germline V CDR1 and CDR2: SGHVS, FQNEAQ. DNA of the CDR3: TGTGCCAGCAGCCACCCGGGGGTCGAGCAGTACGTC. As protein: CASSHPGVEQYV.

This clone came up a few times. The V and J genes are TRBV2 and TRBJ2-7; tentatively, D is TRBD1 (5 bases). CDR3 length: 14 amino acids. CDR1 is SNHLY, CDR2 FYNNEI, per germline. V lost 5 bases and J 2 bases, leaving 13 bases between the germline ends. For the CDR3, the DNA is TGTGCCAGCAGTTTGAACAGGCAGGCCTACGAGCAGTACGTC. Translating it yields CASSLNRQAYEQYV.

V gene TRBV4-3 combines with J gene TRBJ2-5, with a weak D call TRBD2 (5 bases). Trimming removed 1 base at V and 2 bases at J, with 14 bases between. The CDR3 spans 16 residues. Germline V gene data show CDR1 as LGHNA and CDR2 as YSLEER. Here the CDR3 DNA reads TGCGCCAGCAGCCAAGTGGTGGGGAGTTATCAAGAGACCCAGTACTTC. Translated: CASSQVVGSYQETQYF.

The V and J genes are TRBV29-1 and TRBJ2-1; D tentatively fits TRBD1 or TRBD2 (5 bases each). V lost 3 bases, J lost 6 bases, and 15 bases lay in between. Germline V lookup: CDR1 SQVTM, CDR2 ANQGSEA. The CDR3 runs 14 residues. CDR3 residues: CSVDLRGALNEQFF. CDR3 bases: TGCAGCGTTGATCTAAGAGGGGCCCTCAATGAGCAGTTCTTC.

The V and J genes are TRBV9 and TRBJ2-3; the match to TRBD2 covers 8 bases. The CDR3 has 17 amino acids. J gave up 1 base and V 1 base, and 8 bases lay outside the gene matches. Germline CDR1 is SGDLS and CDR2 is YYNGEE. The CDR3 coding sequence is TGTGCCAGCAGCGTAACCCTTAGCGGGAAGGGCACAGATACGCAGTATTTT. Translating it yields CASSVTLSGKGTDTQYF.

This clone has more than one count but fewer than ten. The chain employs TRBV5-1 and TRBJ2-7; possibly TRBD1 or TRBD2 for D (5 bases each). There are 15 residues in the CDR3. The V and J ends lost 4 bases and 4 bases respectively, with 18 bases between them. The germline V gene has CDR1 SGHRS and CDR2 YFSETQ. CDR3 nucleotides: TGCGCCAGCAGCCCAGCCGGGACGAATGCTTACGAGCAGTACTTC. Its protein product is CASSPAGTNAYEQYF.

The chain uses TRBV6-1 and TRBJ2-7; D gene ambiguous. Deletions cut 2 bases from V and 2 bases from J, with 10 bases between. Germline CDR1 and CDR2: MNHNS and SASEGT. This CDR3 is built from 14 residues. This CDR3 reads CASSELGPTYEQYV. Here the CDR3 DNA reads TGTGCCAGCAGTGAATTGGGCCCCACCTACGAGCAGTACGTC.

The chain couples TRBV11-3 to TRBJ2-5, with unresolved D. The CDR3 loop spans 14 amino acids. Looked up from germline, CDR1 is SGHNT and CDR2 is YENEEA. The germline V and J ends were trimmed by 0 bases and 7 bases, with 12 bases remaining between them. The CDR3 protein is CASSLDPRSGTQYF. CDR3 bases: TGTGCCAGCAGCTTAGACCCGCGGTCGGGGACCCAGTACTTC. The full variable domain, its missing parts supplied by reference TRBV11-3 and TRBJ2-5, is EAGVVQSPRYKIIEKKQPVAFWCNPISGHNTLYWYLQNLGQGPELLIRYENEEAVDDSQLPKDRFSAERLKGVDSTLKIQPAELGDSAVYLCASSLDPRSGTQYFGPGTRLLVL.

This chain uses TRBV7-2 with TRBJ1-3; D ambiguous. Germline lookup yields CDR1 SGHTA and CDR2 FQGNSA. Trimming took off 4 bases at V and 0 bases at J, with 16 bases between the two ends. This CDR3 comprises 17 residues. The CDR3 DNA sequence: TGTGCCAGCAGCTCCAACCCCCCCCGGGACTCTGGAAACACCATATATTTT. This gives the protein CASSSNPPRDSGNTIYF.

This clone was seen only once. This chain uses TRBV6-1 with TRBJ2-7; possible D gene TRBD1, 6 bases. V was trimmed by 6 bases and J by 5 bases, leaving 14 bases between them. There are 13 residues in the CDR3. Germline lookup yields CDR1 MNHNS and CDR2 SASEGT. CDR3 residues: CASSRDRSDEQYV. The DNA of the CDR3 is TGTGCCAGCAGCCGCGACAGGTCGGACGAGCAGTACGTC.

This clone has more than one count but fewer than ten. J is TRBJ2-7 and V is TRBV6-5; 9 nucleotides match TRBD2. Unmatched junction bases numbered 13, after V lost 4 bases and J lost 6 bases. The germline CDR1 and CDR2 sequences are MNHEY and SVGAGI. The CDR3 length is 16 residues. The CDR3 sequence is CASSFSPPREGFEQYV. The CDR3 DNA follows: TGTGCCAGCAGTTTTTCCCCCCCGCGGGAGGGCTTCGAGCAGTACGTC.

This clone turned up a few times. The chain has TRBV7-9 and TRBJ1-1, with D unclear. The CDR3 loop spans 15 amino acids. Trimming removed 4 bases at V and 5 bases at J, with 17 bases between. Germline V CDR1 and CDR2: SEHNR, FQNEAQ (reference sequence). The CDR3 DNA is TGTGCCAGCAGCTCACGGCTCAATAGGATGACTGAAGCTTTCTTT. Translation: CASSSRLNRMTEAFF.

The chain employs TRBV27 and TRBJ2-1, with D perhaps matching TRBD2 (5 bases). Germline-derived CDR1 and CDR2 are MNHEY and SMNVEV (reference sequence). This CDR3 region has 16 residues. Between the trimmed V and J ends, which lost 5 bases and 9 bases, there was a span of 23 bases. The CDR3 spells CASSPLSDLRRGEQFF. The DNA for the CDR3 is TGTGCCAGCAGTCCTCTCTCCGACCTGCGACGGGGTGAGCAGTTCTTC.

The chain uses TRBV29-1 and TRBJ2-1; tentatively, D is TRBD2 (6 bases). Trimming pared 4 bases from V and 4 bases from J, leaving 11 bases between. CDR1 is SQVTM, CDR2 ANQGSEA, per germline. The CDR3 is 13 amino acids. CDR3 amino acids: CSVGTKGYNEQFF. Here the CDR3 DNA reads TGCAGCGTTGGGACTAAAGGTTACAATGAGCAGTTCTTC.

This clone was seen more than once but under ten times. This chain joins TRBV19 and TRBJ2-7; D not certain. The CDR3 is made up of 14 amino acids. In germline, CDR1 is LNHDA, CDR2 SQIVND (reference sequence). Trimming cost V 4 bases and J 3 bases, with 13 bases left between them. The CDR3 loop reads CASSTFKDDYEQYF. The CDR3 nucleotides read TGTGCCAGTAGTACCTTCAAGGACGACTACGAGCAGTACTTC.

The V call is TRBV7-2, the J call TRBJ1-1; TRBD1 is a possible D gene (6 bases). Trimming took 5 bases from V and 0 from J, leaving 13 bases between them. The CDR3 consists of 15 residues. Germline-derived CDR1 and CDR2 are SGHTA and FQGNSA. The CDR3 sequence is CASSVQAGVNTEAFF. The CDR3 DNA is TGTGCCAGCAGCGTACAGGCAGGGGTGAACACTGAAGCTTTCTTT.

This clone has just a few counts. This chain connects TRBV28 to TRBJ2-7; D is uncertain. Germline V gives CDR1 MDHEN, CDR2 SYDVKM. This CDR3 spans 12 amino acids. V shed 5 bases and J shed 4 bases, with 9 bases lying between them. The CDR3 sequence is CASSRATYEQYV. DNA for the CDR3: TGTGCCAGCAGTCGGGCAACTTACGAGCAGTACGTC.

Only a few counts were recorded for this clone. V is TRBV7-3 and J is TRBJ2-5, with D perhaps TRBD1 (6 bases). This CDR3 has 16 amino acids. Germline-derived CDR1 and CDR2 are SGHTA and FQGTGA. The V end was cut by 5 bases, the J end by 0 bases, with 16 bases between. CDR3 DNA: TGTGCCAGCAGCCAGACAGGACAATTGTACCAAGAGACCCAGTACTTC. Translating gives CASSQTGQLYQETQYF. Combining the CDR3 with reference TRBV7-3 and TRBJ2-5 gives the whole variable domain GAGVSQTPSNKVTEKGKYVELRCDPISGHTALYWYRQSLGQGPEFLIYFQGTGAADDSGLPNDRFFAVRPEGSVSTLKIQRTERGDSAVYLCASSQTGQLYQETQYFGPGTRLLVL.

There are a few counts of this clone. The chain is built from TRBV11-3 and TRBJ2-1; D remains unclear. Per germline, CDR1 SGHNT and CDR2 YENEEA. The CDR3 length is 17 residues. The V gene lost 3 bases and the J gene lost 2 bases, with 17 bases spanning the gap. The CDR3 loop is CASSFHLEASPYNEQFF. The CDR3 DNA is TGTGCCAGCAGCTTTCATTTAGAGGCTAGTCCCTACAATGAGCAGTTCTTC.

V is TRBV2 and J is TRBJ1-1, with 7 bases identical to TRBD1. Germline CDR1 reads SNHLY; CDR2 reads FYNNEI. The CDR3 covers 15 residues. Losses at the gene ends were 0 bases for V and 9 bases for J; bases not matched to a gene: 10. The CDR3 loop reads CASSEAIRQTGKAFF. The CDR3 nucleotides are TGTGCCAGCAGTGAAGCGATCAGACAGACAGGGAAAGCTTTCTTT.

V is TRBV7-7 and J is TRBJ2-1, with 7 positions matching TRBD1. The CDR3 runs to 13 residues. The V and J ends lost 4 bases and 5 bases, in that order; junction bases with no gene match: 2. Per germline, CDR1 SSHAT and CDR2 FNYEAQ (reference sequence). CDR3 protein: CASSSDRDNEQFF. As DNA, the CDR3 is TGTGCCAGCAGCTCTGACAGGGACAATGAGCAGTTCTTC.

This chain uses TRBV6-6 with TRBJ2-1; 10 bases align to TRBD2. CDR1 and CDR2 from the germline V gene are MNHNY and SVGAGI (reference sequence). V was clipped by 6 bases and J by 2 bases; unmatched bases: 7. This CDR3 contains 16 residues. CDR3 in amino acids: CASSRSGGTPYNEQFF. The CDR3 nucleotides are TGTGCCAGCAGCCGTAGCGGGGGGACCCCCTACAATGAGCAGTTCTTC.

This clone was found a few times. V and J are TRBV5-4 and TRBJ2-1, with D perhaps TRBD2 (5 bases). Germline V gene sequence: CDR1 SGHNT, CDR2 YYREEE (reference sequence). The CDR3 covers 17 residues. Trimming took off 1 base at V and 0 bases at J, with 14 bases between the two ends. In DNA form, the CDR3 reads TGTGCCAGCAGCTTGAGTCTTCGGAGGAGCTCCTACAATGAGCAGTTCTTC. This codes for CASSLSLRRSSYNEQFF.

The chain joins TRBV7-2 to TRBJ2-5, with D unresolved. The CDR3 runs to 12 residues. V was pared by 6 bases and J by 5 bases, with 10 bases between. CDR1 SGHTA and CDR2 FQGNSA come from the germline V gene. Here the CDR3 reads CASSEFLETQYF. In DNA, the CDR3 is TGTGCCAGCAGTGAGTTCTTGGAGACCCAGTACTTC.

This clone was observed a few times. Germline is not matched at one junction end, which may reflect a read error. V and J are TRBV7-3 and TRBJ2-1; D call uncertain. This CDR3 spans 14 amino acids. Germline V gene lookup returns CDR1 SGHTA and CDR2 FQGTGA. In nucleotides, the CDR3 is TGTGCCAACAGCTCAAAACCTAACTACAATGAGCAGTTCTTC. It is translated as CANSSKPNYNEQFF.

The chain is built from TRBV11-2 and TRBJ2-5; D is ambiguous. The CDR3 totals 12 residues. The germline V gene has CDR1 SGHAT and CDR2 FQNNGV. Trimming removed 4 bases at V and 5 bases at J, with 8 bases between. The CDR3 sequence is CASSYQRETQYF. The CDR3 DNA reads as TGTGCCAGCAGCTATCAGAGGGAGACCCAGTACTTC.

This clone was counted ten times or more. J is TRBJ2-5 and V is TRBV5-4; TRBD2 aligns across 12 bases. Germline values: CDR1 SGHNT, CDR2 YYREEE (reference sequence). The CDR3 totals 17 residues. V was pared by 0 bases and J by 6 bases, with 9 bases of the junction left unmatched. The CDR3 sequence: CASSLGGTSGSSQTQYF. The CDR3 DNA reads as TGTGCCAGCAGCTTGGGAGGGACTAGCGGGTCCTCGCAGACCCAGTACTTC.